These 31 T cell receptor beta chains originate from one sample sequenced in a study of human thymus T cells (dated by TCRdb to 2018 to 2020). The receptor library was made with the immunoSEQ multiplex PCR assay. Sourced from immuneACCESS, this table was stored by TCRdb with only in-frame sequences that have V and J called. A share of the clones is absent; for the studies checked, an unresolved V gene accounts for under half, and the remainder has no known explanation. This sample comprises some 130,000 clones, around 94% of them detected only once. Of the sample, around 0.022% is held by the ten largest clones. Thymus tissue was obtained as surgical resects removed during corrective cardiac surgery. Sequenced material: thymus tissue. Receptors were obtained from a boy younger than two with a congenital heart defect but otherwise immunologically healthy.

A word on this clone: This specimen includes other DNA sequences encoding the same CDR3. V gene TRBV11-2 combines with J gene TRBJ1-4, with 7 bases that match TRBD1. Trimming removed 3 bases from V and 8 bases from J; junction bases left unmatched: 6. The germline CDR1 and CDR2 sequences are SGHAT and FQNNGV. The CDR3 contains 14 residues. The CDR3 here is CASSFRQGGEKLFF. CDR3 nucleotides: TGTGCCAGCAGCTTTCGACAGGGAGGGGAAAAACTGTTTTTT. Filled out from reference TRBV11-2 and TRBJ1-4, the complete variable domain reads EAGVAQSPRYKIIEKRQSVAFWCNPISGHATLYWYQQILGQGPKLLIQFQNNGVVDDSQLPKDRFSAERLKGVDSTLKIQPAKLEDSAVYLCASSFRQGGEKLFFGSGTQLSVL.

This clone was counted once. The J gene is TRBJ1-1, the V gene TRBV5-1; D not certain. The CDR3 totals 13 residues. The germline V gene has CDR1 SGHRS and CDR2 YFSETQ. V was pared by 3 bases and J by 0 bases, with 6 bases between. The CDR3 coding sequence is TGCGCCAGCAGCTCCACAGTGAACACTGAAGCTTTCTTT. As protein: CASSSTVNTEAFF.

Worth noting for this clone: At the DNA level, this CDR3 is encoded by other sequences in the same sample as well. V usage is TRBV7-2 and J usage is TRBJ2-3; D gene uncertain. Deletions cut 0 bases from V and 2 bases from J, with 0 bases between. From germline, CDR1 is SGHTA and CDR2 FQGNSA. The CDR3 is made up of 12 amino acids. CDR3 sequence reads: CASSLATDTQYF. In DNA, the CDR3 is TGTGCCAGCAGCTTAGCCACAGATACGCAGTATTTT.

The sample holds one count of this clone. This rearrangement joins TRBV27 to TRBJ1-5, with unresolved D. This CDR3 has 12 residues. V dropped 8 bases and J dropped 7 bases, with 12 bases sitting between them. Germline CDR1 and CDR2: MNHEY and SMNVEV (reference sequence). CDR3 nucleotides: TGTGCCAGCTCCTGGCGGGGACAGCCCCAGCATTTT. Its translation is CASSWRGQPQHF.

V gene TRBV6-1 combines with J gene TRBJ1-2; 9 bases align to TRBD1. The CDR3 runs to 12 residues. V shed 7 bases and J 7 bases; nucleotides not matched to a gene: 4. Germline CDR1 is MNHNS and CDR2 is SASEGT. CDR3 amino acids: CASKQGARGYTF. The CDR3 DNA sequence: TGTGCCAGCAAACAGGGGGCGCGTGGCTACACCTTC.

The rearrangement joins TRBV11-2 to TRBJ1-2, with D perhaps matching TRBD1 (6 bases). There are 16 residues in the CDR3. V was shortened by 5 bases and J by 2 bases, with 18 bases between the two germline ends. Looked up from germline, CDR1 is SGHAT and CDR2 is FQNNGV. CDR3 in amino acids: CASSPARTVANYGYTF. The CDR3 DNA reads TGTGCCAGCAGCCCAGCCCGGACAGTCGCCAACTATGGCTACACCTTC.

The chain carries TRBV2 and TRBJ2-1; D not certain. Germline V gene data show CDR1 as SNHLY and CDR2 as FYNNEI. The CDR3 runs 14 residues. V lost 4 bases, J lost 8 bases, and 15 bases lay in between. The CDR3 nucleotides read TGTGCCAGCAGTGGACTCCCACGCGCCGATGAGCAGTTCTTC. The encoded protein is CASSGLPRADEQFF.

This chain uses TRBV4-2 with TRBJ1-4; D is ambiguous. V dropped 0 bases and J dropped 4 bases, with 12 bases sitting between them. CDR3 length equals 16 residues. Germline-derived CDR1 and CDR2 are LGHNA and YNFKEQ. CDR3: CASSQEETDFNEKLFF. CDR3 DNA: TGTGCCAGCAGCCAAGAAGAGACGGATTTTAATGAAAAACTGTTTTTT.

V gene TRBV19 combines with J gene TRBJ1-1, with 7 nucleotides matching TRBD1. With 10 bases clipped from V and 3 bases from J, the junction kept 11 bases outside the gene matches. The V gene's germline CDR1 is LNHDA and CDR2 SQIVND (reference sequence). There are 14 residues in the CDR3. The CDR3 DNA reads TGTGCCACCGTGGGACAGAACCGAGACACTGAAGCTTTCTTT. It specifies CATVGQNRDTEAFF.

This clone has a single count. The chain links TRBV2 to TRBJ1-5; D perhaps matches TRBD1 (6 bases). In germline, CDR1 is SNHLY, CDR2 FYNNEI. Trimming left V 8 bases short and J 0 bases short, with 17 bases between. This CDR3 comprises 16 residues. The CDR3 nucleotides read TGTGCCAGCGGAGGCGGGGGGGCCCATAGCAATCAGCCCCAGCATTTT. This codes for CASGGGGAHSNQPQHF. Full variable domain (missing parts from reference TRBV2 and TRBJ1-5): EPEVTQTPSHQVTQMGQEVILRCVPISNHLYFYWYRQILGQKVEFLVSFYNNEISEKSEIFDDQFSVERPDGSNFTLKIRSTKLEDSAMYFCASGGGGAHSNQPQHFGDGTRLSIL.

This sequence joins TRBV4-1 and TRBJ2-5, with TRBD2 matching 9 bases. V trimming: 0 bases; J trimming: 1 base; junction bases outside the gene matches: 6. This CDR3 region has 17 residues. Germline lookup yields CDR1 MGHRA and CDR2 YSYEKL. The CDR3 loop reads CASSQDWSGGFQETQYF. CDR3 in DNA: TGCGCCAGCAGCCAAGATTGGAGCGGGGGGTTCCAAGAGACCCAGTACTTC.

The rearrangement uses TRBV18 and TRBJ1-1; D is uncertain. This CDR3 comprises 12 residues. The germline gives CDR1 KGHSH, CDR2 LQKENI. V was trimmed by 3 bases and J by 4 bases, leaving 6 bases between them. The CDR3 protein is CASSPTGTEAFF. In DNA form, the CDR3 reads TGTGCCAGCTCACCCACGGGCACTGAAGCTTTCTTT. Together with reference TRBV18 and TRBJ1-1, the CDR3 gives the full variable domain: NAGVMQNPRHLVRRRGQEARLRCSPMKGHSHVYWYRQLPEEGLKFMVYLQKENIIDESGMPKERFSAEFPKEGPSILRIQQVVRGDSAAYFCASSPTGTEAFFGQGTRLTVV.

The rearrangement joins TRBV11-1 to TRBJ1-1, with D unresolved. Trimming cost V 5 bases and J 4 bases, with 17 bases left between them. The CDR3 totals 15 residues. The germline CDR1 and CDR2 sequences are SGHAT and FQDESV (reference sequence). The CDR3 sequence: CASSLEDGEVTEAFF. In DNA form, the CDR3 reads TGTGCCAGCAGCCTAGAGGACGGAGAAGTCACTGAAGCTTTCTTT.

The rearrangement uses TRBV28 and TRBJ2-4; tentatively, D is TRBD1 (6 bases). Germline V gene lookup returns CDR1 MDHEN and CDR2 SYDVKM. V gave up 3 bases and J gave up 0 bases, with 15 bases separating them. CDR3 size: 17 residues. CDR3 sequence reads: CASSLQGSFLAKNIQYF. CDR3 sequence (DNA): TGTGCCAGCAGTTTGCAGGGGTCCTTTCTAGCCAAAAACATTCAGTACTTC.

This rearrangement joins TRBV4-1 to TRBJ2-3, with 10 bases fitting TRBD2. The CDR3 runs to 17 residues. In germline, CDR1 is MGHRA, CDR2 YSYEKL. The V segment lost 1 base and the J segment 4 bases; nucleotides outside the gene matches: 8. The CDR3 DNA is TGCGCCAGCAGCCAAGTACAGCGGGGGGGCCGAGCAGATACGCAGTATTTT. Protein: CASSQVQRGGRADTQYF.

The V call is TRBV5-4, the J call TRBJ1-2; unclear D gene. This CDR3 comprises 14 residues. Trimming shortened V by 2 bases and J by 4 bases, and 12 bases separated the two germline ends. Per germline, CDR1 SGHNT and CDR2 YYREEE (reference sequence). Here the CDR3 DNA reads TGTGCCAGCAGCTTAGCGGGGATAATCTATGGCTACACCTTC. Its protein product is CASSLAGIIYGYTF.

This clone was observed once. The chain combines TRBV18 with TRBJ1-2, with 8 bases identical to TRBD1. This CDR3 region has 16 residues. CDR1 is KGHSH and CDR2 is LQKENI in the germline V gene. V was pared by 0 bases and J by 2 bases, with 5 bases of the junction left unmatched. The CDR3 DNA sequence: TGTGCCAGCTCACCACCTGACAGGGGTAGAAACTATGGCTACACCTTC. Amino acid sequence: CASSPPDRGRNYGYTF.

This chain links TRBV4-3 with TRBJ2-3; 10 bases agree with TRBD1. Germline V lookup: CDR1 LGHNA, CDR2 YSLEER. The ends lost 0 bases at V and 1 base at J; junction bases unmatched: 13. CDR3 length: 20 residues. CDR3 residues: CASSQEYHPGTGARTDTQYF. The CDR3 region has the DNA TGCGCCAGCAGCCAAGAATACCACCCCGGGACAGGGGCCCGCACAGATACGCAGTATTTT.

In DNA, the CDR3 is TGCGCCAGCAGGGGACTAGCGAAAGACAATGAGCAGTTCTTC. It encodes CASRGLAKDNEQFF. The V and J genes are TRBV5-1 and TRBJ2-1, with 10 bases fitting TRBD2. The CDR3 extends over 14 amino acids. In germline, CDR1 is SGHRS, CDR2 YFSETQ. With 5 bases clipped from V and 5 bases from J, the junction kept 4 bases outside the gene matches. The full variable domain, its missing parts supplied by reference TRBV5-1 and TRBJ2-1, is KAGVTQTPRYLIKTRGQQVTLSCSPISGHRSVSWYQQTPGQGLQFLFEYFSETQRNKGNFPGRFSGRQFSNSRSEMNVSTLELGDSALYLCASRGLAKDNEQFFGPGTRLTVL.

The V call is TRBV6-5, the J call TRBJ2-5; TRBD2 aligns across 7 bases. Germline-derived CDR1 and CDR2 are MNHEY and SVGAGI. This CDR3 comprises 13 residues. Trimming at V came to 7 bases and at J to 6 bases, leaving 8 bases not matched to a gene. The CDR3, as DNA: TGTGCCAGCACCTCGTTGGGGGGGAAGACCCAGTACTTC. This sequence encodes CASTSLGGKTQYF.

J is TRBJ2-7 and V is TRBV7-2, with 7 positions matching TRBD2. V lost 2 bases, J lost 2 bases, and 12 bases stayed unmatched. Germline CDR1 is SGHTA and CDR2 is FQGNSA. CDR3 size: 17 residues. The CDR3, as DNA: TGTGCCAGCAGCTTAAACACCCAGCGGGACTTTGCCTACGAGCAGTACTTC. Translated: CASSLNTQRDFAYEQYF.

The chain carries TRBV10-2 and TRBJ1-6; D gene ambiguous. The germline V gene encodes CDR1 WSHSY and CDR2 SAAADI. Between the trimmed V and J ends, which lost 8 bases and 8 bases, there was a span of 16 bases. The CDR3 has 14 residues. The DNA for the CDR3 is TGCGCCAGCCGGACGGGATTGGCAGATTCACCCCTCCACTTT. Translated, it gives CASRTGLADSPLHF.

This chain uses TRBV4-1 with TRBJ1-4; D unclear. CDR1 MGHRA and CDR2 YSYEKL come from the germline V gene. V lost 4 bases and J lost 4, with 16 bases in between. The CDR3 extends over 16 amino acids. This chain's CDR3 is CASSRILRVFNEKLFF. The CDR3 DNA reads TGCGCCAGCAGCCGAATCCTCCGGGTCTTTAATGAAAAACTGTTTTTT.

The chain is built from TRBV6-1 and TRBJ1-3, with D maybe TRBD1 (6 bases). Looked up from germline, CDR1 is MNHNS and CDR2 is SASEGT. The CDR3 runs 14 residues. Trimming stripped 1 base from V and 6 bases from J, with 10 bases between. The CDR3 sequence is CASSEDRASNTIYF. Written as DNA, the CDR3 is TGTGCCAGCAGTGAAGACAGGGCTTCAAACACCATATATTTT.

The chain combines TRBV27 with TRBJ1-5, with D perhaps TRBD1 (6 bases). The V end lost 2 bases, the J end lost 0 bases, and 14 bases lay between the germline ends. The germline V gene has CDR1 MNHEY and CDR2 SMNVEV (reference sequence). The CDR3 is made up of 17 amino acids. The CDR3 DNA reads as TGTGCCAGCAGTTTAGGTGGTCAGGGGTATAGCAATCAGCCCCAGCATTTT. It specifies CASSLGGQGYSNQPQHF.

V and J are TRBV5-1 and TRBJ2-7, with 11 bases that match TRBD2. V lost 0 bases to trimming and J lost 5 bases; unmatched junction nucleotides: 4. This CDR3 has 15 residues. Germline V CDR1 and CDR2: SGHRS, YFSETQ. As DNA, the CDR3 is TGCGCCAGCAGCTTGGGACTAGCGGGGTATGACGAGCAGTACTTC. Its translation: CASSLGLAGYDEQYF.

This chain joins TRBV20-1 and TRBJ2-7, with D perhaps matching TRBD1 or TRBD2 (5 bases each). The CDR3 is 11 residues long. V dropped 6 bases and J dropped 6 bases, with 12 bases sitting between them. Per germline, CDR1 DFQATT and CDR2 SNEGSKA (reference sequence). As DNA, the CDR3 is TGCAGTGCCAACCAGGGAGCCGAGCAGTACTTC. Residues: CSANQGAEQYF.

Here the CDR3 reads CASSPGTGGCRVAFF. CDR3 nucleotide sequence: TGTGCCAGCAGTCCGGGTACAGGGGGTTGTCGGGTAGCTTTCTTT. This rearrangement joins TRBV11-2 to TRBJ1-1; 8 bases map to TRBD1. J was trimmed by 10 bases and V by 6 bases; bases with no gene match: 16. The CDR3 has 15 amino acids. The germline CDR1 and CDR2 sequences are SGHAT and FQNNGV.

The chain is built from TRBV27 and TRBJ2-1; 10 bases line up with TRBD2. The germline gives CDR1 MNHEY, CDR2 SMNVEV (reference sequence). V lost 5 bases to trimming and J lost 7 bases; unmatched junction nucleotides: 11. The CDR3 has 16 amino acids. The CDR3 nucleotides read TGTGCCAGCAGTCCCATCTCCGGGACTAGCGTAAATGAGCAGTTCTTC. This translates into CASSPISGTSVNEQFF.

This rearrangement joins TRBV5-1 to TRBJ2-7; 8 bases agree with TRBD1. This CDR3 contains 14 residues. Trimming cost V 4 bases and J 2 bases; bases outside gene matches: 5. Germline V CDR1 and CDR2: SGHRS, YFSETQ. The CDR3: CASSPGRGPYEQYF. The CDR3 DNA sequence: TGCGCCAGCAGCCCAGGCAGGGGGCCCTACGAGCAGTACTTC.

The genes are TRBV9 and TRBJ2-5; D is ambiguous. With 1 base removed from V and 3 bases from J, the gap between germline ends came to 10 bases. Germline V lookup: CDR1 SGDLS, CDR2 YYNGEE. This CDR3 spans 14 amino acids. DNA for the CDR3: TGTGCCAGCAGCGTAACCTTACTGGAAGAGACCCAGTACTTC. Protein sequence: CASSVTLLEETQYF.